Below, one T cell receptor beta chain is given with its context. Its antigen specificity is not known. No base quality information exists; no much larger clone differs at one position. Whole blood was collected in K2EDTA tubes by collaborating institutions according to the institutions' own protocols. For TCRbeta analysis, collaborators shipped samples in one of three forms: frozen whole blood, isolated PBMCs, or DNA extracted from either of those sample types. The entry originates in a study of blood T cell repertoires in COVID-19 (dated by TCRdb to between 2020 and 2021). Context from the whole study: The collaborator samples originated in the United States, Italy and Spain and spanned the acute and convalescent phases of COVID-19. The repertoires were released in a freely available public database meant as a resource for research on the immune response to SARS-CoV-2. Samples were obtained from the ongoing ImmuneRACE study (first 160 participants) and from roughly 1,300 subjects provided by 6 global collaborators. Where available, HLA class I and class II types were taken from metadata supplied by the sample provider and were not determined by assay-based typing. A de-identified subject ID, COVID-19 status, age in years and sex were almost always included in the sample metadata. The material from the prospective study consisted of cDNA or gDNA derived from T cells, B-cell-depleted T cells, or PBMCs. Deeply sampled blood TCRbeta repertoires from subjects exposed to, actively infected with, or recovered from COVID-19 were included in the dataset.

CDR1 and CDR2, looked up from the germline V gene, are SGHVS and FQNEAQ. After removal of 5 bases from V and 6 bases from J, the junction retains 9 bases not matched to a gene. The CDR3 starts with the cysteine, ends with the phenylalanine, and has 15 residues. Only the CDR3 part of the read is kept: 45 bases, read in frame from the first base. General findings and caveats noted by the study authors: The quantity of clinical and demographic metadata differed by source and by participant and was supplied without curation.

TCRbeta CDR3 regions were amplified from genomic DNA using the immunoSEQ Assay, a bias-controlled multiplex PCR. Per the original workflow: Within the assay, amplification of reference gene primers was used to estimate how many nucleated cells each sample contained. Sequence reads were collapsed and filtered to measure the absolute abundance of every unique TCRbeta CDR3 rearrangement. Productive Simpson clonality was computed per sample as the square root of Simpson's diversity index over productive rearrangements. TCRdb carries this immuneACCESS record with in-frame sequences only. Its versions omit some clonotypes, under half of them owing to an unresolved V gene in the studies checked, with the rest unexplained. That table furnishes V, J and clone size, whereas the DNA furnished D and trimming. A total of 100,000 or so clones appear in this sample, 85% to 90% of them only once. In total, the top ten clones hold under 20% of the sample.

This receptor was identified in a human donor with acute or convalescent COVID-19. The donor label of this sample is uncertain. The sample was peripheral blood. Rearrangement joined TRBV7-8 to TRBJ1-4; a stretch of 7 junction bases matches TRBD1. Here the CDR3 is given as CASSAPGQRDEKLFF. The bases are TGTGCCAGCAGCGCTCCGGGACAGCGAGATGAAAAACTGTTTTTT.